Below, 17 T cell receptor beta chains from the same sample are listed, as sequenced in a study of T cells in Graves' hyperthyroidism and ophthalmopathy. RNA transcripts served as the template for amplifying TCR beta CDR3 regions. Researchers ran a first-round RT-PCR on the TCR CDR3 using the HTBI primer set. TCRdb re-derived calls from the multiplex PCR reads in MiXCR, one entry per CDR3 protein. The table lists around 690,000 distinct CDR3 sequences, roughly 17% of them singletons, with 15% to 17% in the top ten. The specimen sequenced was blood. The receptor set was obtained from a man between 50 and 59 years old with Graves' hyperthyroidism.

This clonotype was observed at least ten times. This chain uses TRBV3-1 with TRBJ2-7, with a tentative D call TRBD2 (6 bases). The V and J ends lost 5 bases and 7 bases respectively, with 15 bases between them. The CDR3 extends over 13 amino acids. The germline V gene has CDR1 LGHDT and CDR2 YNNKEL (reference sequence). CDR3 in amino acids: CASSENGAGEQYF. The CDR3 DNA sequence: TGTGCCAGCAGCGAGAATGGTGCGGGGGAGCAGTACTTC.

There are many counts of this clonotype. V and J are TRBV7-9 and TRBJ2-2; 13 bases agree with TRBD2. Trimming removed 4 bases from V and 5 bases from J; junction bases left unmatched: 1. Germline values: CDR1 SEHNR, CDR2 FQNEAQ (reference sequence). The CDR3 spans 15 residues. The CDR3 sequence is CASSWTSGRTGELFF. CDR3 DNA: TGTGCCAGCAGCTGGACTAGCGGGAGAACCGGGGAGCTGTTTTTT.

This clonotype has a handful of counts. The rearrangement uses TRBV6-2 or TRBV6-3 and TRBJ2-7; 9 positions agree with TRBD1. CDR1 MNHEY and CDR2 SVGEGT come from the germline V gene. V dropped 7 bases and J dropped 1; count of bases not matched to a gene: 5. The CDR3 has 14 amino acids. The CDR3 loop is CASIVDRGSYEQYF. The CDR3 nucleotides are TGTGCCAGCATAGTGGACAGGGGTTCCTACGAGCAGTACTTC.

V usage is TRBV20-1 and J usage is TRBJ2-5; 7 bases line up with TRBD2. V trimming: 4 bases; J trimming: 7 bases; junction bases outside the gene matches: 15. This CDR3 contains 15 residues. Germline V gene sequence: CDR1 DFQATT, CDR2 SNEGSKA (reference sequence). The DNA for the CDR3 is TGCAGTGCTAAGCTCCCCGGGACTACGACGGTGACCCAGTACTTC. Its translation is CSAKLPGTTTVTQYF.

This clonotype was found many times. The chain uses TRBV28 and TRBJ2-2, with D perhaps matching TRBD1 (5 bases). The CDR3 extends over 15 amino acids. Looked up from germline, CDR1 is MDHEN and CDR2 is SYDVKM. Between the trimmed V and J ends, which lost 7 bases and 2 bases, there was a span of 14 bases. The CDR3 coding sequence is TGTGCCAGCATTGGGGCGATGCCCAACACCGGGGAGCTGTTTTTT. It codes for CASIGAMPNTGELFF.

The V gene is TRBV28, the J gene TRBJ1-5; 7 nucleotides align to TRBD1. This CDR3 is built from 15 residues. Losses at the gene ends were 3 bases for V and 3 bases for J; bases not matched to a gene: 5. Germline assignment: CDR1 MDHEN and CDR2 SYDVKM. The CDR3 nucleotides are TGTGCCAGCAGTTTCGGTGGGACAGTCAATCAGCCCCAGCATTTT. It encodes CASSFGGTVNQPQHF.

This clonotype occurred many times. The chain uses TRBV24-1 and TRBJ2-2; TRBD1 matches at 7 bases. Losses at the gene ends were 4 bases for V and 2 bases for J; bases not matched to a gene: 9. This CDR3 spans 17 amino acids. Germline values: CDR1 KGHDR, CDR2 SFDVKD. This CDR3 reads CATSEKPGQINTGELFF. In DNA, the CDR3 is TGTGCCACCAGTGAAAAACCGGGACAGATTAACACCGGGGAGCTGTTTTTT.

On this clonotype: One end of the junction varies from germline; a read error may be responsible. The chain links TRBV5-1 to TRBJ1-3; weak D call: TRBD1 (6 bases). The CDR3 has 16 residues. Per germline, CDR1 SGHRS and CDR2 YFSETQ. This CDR3 reads CASSLGDNNSGNTIYF. The DNA of the CDR3 is TGTGCCAGCAGCTTGGGGGACAATAACTCTGGAAACACCATATATTTT.

The chain combines TRBV7-2 with TRBJ2-5, with D maybe TRBD1 (6 bases). This CDR3 contains 15 residues. Looked up from germline, CDR1 is SGHTA and CDR2 is FQGNSA. The germline V and J ends were trimmed by 1 base and 1 base, with 10 bases remaining between them. CDR3 DNA sequence: TGTGCCAGCAGCTTAGACTACAGGGTCCAAGAGACCCAGTACTTC. Encoded protein: CASSLDYRVQETQYF.

This clonotype was found a few times. A much larger clone lies a single base off, so this may be a read error. The chain couples TRBV12-3 or TRBV12-4 to TRBJ2-1; D is possibly TRBD1 (6 bases). The CDR3 length is 16 residues. V was shortened by 7 bases and J by 9 bases, with 25 bases between the two germline ends. The CDR3 nucleotides are TGTGCCAGCAATTTTTATCTAGTCGGCAGGGGAGCTGAGCAGTTCTTC. As protein: CASNFYLVGRGAEQFF.

The CDR3 reads CASSLGTGTTVQQYF. The CDR3 region has the DNA TGTGCCAGCAGCTTAGGAACCGGGACTACCGTACAGCAGTACTTC. This chain links TRBV7-9 with TRBJ2-7; TRBD2 matches 7 bases. Losses at the gene ends were 1 base for V and 8 bases for J; bases not matched to a gene: 11. The CDR3 spans 15 residues. Germline assignment: CDR1 SEHNR and CDR2 FQNEAQ (reference sequence).

This chain connects TRBV12-3 or TRBV12-4 to TRBJ1-6, with 7 positions matching TRBD1. Trimming at V came to 5 bases and at J to 0 bases, leaving 10 bases not matched to a gene. The CDR3 sequence is 18 residues long. The CDR3 DNA sequence: TGTGCCAGCAGTCTCCCGGGACAGCTGAGCTCCTATAATTCACCCCTCCACTTT. Translated, it gives CASSLPGQLSSYNSPLHF.

This clonotype has more than one count but fewer than ten. The V and J genes are TRBV7-9 and TRBJ2-7; 7 positions agree with TRBD2. The CDR3 length is 15 residues. V dropped 5 bases and J dropped 1; count of bases not matched to a gene: 8. Germline V gene sequence: CDR1 SEHNR, CDR2 FQNEAQ (reference sequence). For the CDR3, the DNA is TGTGCCAGCAGCGCAGGACTAGTCCTATCCTACGAGCAGTACTTC. Its translation is CASSAGLVLSYEQYF.

This clonotype appeared a few times. The rearrangement links TRBV11-2 to TRBJ2-6, with TRBD1 matching over 9 bases. Germline trimming cut 4 bases from V and 0 bases from J; bases unmatched to any gene: 10. From germline, CDR1 is SGHAT and CDR2 FQNNGV. CDR3 size: 19 residues. The DNA for the CDR3 is TGTGCCAGCAGCTACTCATCTGGACAGGGGACCTCTGGGGCCAACGTCCTGACTTTC. Amino acid sequence: CASSYSSGQGTSGANVLTF.

This clonotype has at least ten counts. The gene calls are TRBV7-3 and TRBJ2-3, with TRBD2 matching 8 bases. The CDR3 has 16 residues. In germline, CDR1 is SGHTA, CDR2 FQGTGA. J was trimmed by 2 bases and V by 5 bases; bases with no gene match: 9. In DNA form, the CDR3 reads TGTGCCAGCAGCCCTTCACTAGCGGCAAACACAGATACGCAGTATTTT. Its translation: CASSPSLAANTDTQYF.

Regarding this clonotype: It may be a read error: a sequence one base away is much more abundant. The J gene is TRBJ1-1, the V gene TRBV20-1, with D possibly matching TRBD1 (5 bases). The CDR3 runs 14 residues. V was clipped by 0 bases and J by 6 bases, with 14 bases between them. Germline loops: CDR1 DFQATT, CDR2 SNEGSKA (reference sequence). The CDR3 coding sequence is TGCAGTGCTAGAGATGGGGACCTTAACGCTGAAGCTTTCTTT. Protein product: CSARDGDLNAEAFF.

Many counts were recorded for this clonotype. The chain links TRBV6-1 to TRBJ1-1, with a tentative D call TRBD1 (6 bases). Trimming removed 5 bases at V and 11 bases at J, with 24 bases between. The CDR3 has 15 residues. The germline CDR1 and CDR2 sequences are MNHNS and SASEGT. DNA for the CDR3: TGTGCCAGCAGTCAAGACGTGAAGGGGGAGCGGCCCGCTTTCTTT. It encodes CASSQDVKGERPAFF.